This TCR beta chain is drawn from a study of T cell repertoires in cytomegalovirus infection. Study context: In the study, CMV epitopes included recently identified HLA-C-restricted and well-studied HLA-B-restricted ones.

Germline loops: CDR1 SNHLY, CDR2 FYNNEI. The CDR3 length is 13 residues. Note on this clonotype: Its specificity is not known. A read error may account for a junction end that differs from germline.

MiXCR, run by TCRdb on the reads, gives a single entry per CDR3 protein. Of about 830,000 distinct CDR3 sequences in the sample, less than 35% were seen once. Points from the study as a whole: The cumulative frequency of public TCR beta families distinguished individuals who carried CMV together with the relevant HLA. In two of eight donors, the top clonotype was HLA-C-restricted CMV-specific.

The source of this sequence is a human donor in good health (CMV status not recorded). Some clones in this sample may be carry-over from other donors' samples. The J gene is TRBJ1-6, the V gene TRBV2; D is possibly TRBD1 (5 bases). Sequences were derived from cultured CD8+ T cells from PBMCs, sampled from culture after CMV antigen stimulation. CDR3 protein: CASEGPDNSLLHF. CDR3 nucleotide sequence: TGTGCTTCAGAGGGACCGGATAATTCACTCCTCCACTTT.